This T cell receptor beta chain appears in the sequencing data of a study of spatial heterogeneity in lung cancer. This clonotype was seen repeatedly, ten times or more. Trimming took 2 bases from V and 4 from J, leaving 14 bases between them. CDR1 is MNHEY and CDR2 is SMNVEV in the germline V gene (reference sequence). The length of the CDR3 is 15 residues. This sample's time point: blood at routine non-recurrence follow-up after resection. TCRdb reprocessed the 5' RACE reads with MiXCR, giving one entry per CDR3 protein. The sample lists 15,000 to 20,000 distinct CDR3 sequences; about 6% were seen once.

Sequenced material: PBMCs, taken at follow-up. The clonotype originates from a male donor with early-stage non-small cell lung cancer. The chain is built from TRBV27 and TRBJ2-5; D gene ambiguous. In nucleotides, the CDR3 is TGTGCCAGCAGTTTAAGGTCCCTTGGTCGAGAGACCCAGTACTTC. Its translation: CASSLRSLGRETQYF.